The TCR beta chain described here comes from a study of vaccination and CD4 T cells after COVID-19. The wider study: Typically, post-vaccine samples were obtained a median about 79 days after dose two, within a range of 14 to 241. In the control cultures, a CEFX pool, an HIV-1 Nef pool, or no peptide was supplied.

The study sequenced cultured CD4+ T cell DNA using the Oncomine TCR Beta short-read assay. Scientists extracted genomic DNA from CD4+ T cells grown in culture. TCRdb reanalysed the PCR reads using MiXCR and keeps one entry per CDR3 protein. The sample shows around 11,000 distinct CDR3 sequences, 30% to 40% of them seen only once. This clonotype was counted between two and nine times. Its cognate antigen is unknown. Treatment described: approximately nine-day PBMC culture with coronavirus spike peptide pools or control peptides (ViraFEST assay). Gathering of the CD4+ T cells, from the unexposed donor, took place before the COVID-19 pandemic (2011-2018). Each of days 3 and 7 saw half the medium replaced by fresh IL-2 medium. Unmatched junction bases numbered 10, after V lost 10 bases and J lost 3 bases. The CDR3 runs 14 residues. The germline V gene has CDR1 MNHEY and CDR2 SMNVEV (reference sequence).

This clonotype was sampled from a human donor in good health. The rearrangement uses TRBV27 and TRBJ2-7, with 9 bases identical to TRBD1. The sample taken for sequencing was CD4+ T cells from blood, cultured in vitro. The CDR3 is CATKPGQGNYEQYF. For the CDR3, the DNA is TGTGCCACCAAACCGGGACAGGGAAACTACGAGCAGTACTTC.